The 22 T cell receptor beta chains below come from one sample, sequenced in a study of molecular identifiers for immune sequencing clone quantification. TCRdb fed the PCR reads into MiXCR, producing one record per CDR3 protein. Of 300,000 to 400,000 distinct CDR3 sequences detected, roughly a quarter appear once; the ten largest clones hold 0.65% to 0.75%. The sequencing input was naive CD8+ T cells from blood, with Jurkat cell RNA spiked in. Subset specified: FACS-sorted CD8+CD4-CCR7+CD45RA+ naive T cells. The origin of the receptors is a human donor in good health. Some libraries in this study had Jurkat cell RNA spiked in.

Of note for this clonotype: A much larger clone differs by one base, so this may be a read error. The chain recombines TRBV7-2 with TRBJ1-6, with a tentative D call TRBD1 (6 bases). The CDR3 is made up of 16 amino acids. Germline lookup yields CDR1 SGHTA and CDR2 FQGNSA. The CDR3 loop is CASSLGAGQFNTPLHF. CDR3 coding DNA: TGTGCCAGCAGCTTAGGGGCAGGACAGTTTAATACACCCCTCCACTTT.

This rearrangement joins TRBV7-9 to TRBJ1-2; the match to TRBD1 covers 9 bases. The CDR3 runs 15 residues. The germline V gene has CDR1 SEHNR and CDR2 FQNEAQ (reference sequence). V shed 4 bases, J shed 2 bases, and the junction held 5 bases outside the gene matches. The CDR3 DNA is TGTGCCAGCAGCTCCTCCGACAGGGGGAACTATGGCTACACCTTC. Protein: CASSSSDRGNYGYTF.

The sample holds many counts of this clonotype. One end of the junction varies from germline; a read error may be responsible. The V and J genes are TRBV6-5 and TRBJ2-3; D unresolved. Germline V gene data show CDR1 as MNHEY and CDR2 as SVGAGI. This CDR3 is 14 amino acids long. CDR3: CASSYGQGTDTQYF. CDR3 DNA: TGTGCCAGCAGTTACGGGCAAGGCACCGATACGCAGTATTTT.

The table lists this clonotype with a few counts. This chain links TRBV3-1 with TRBJ2-7; no clear D gene. The ends were cut back, 0 bases at V and 1 base at J, with 4 bases in the middle. There are 13 residues in the CDR3. The germline gives CDR1 LGHDT, CDR2 YNNKEL (reference sequence). CDR3 sequence reads: CASSQELSYEQYF. In nucleotides, the CDR3 is TGTGCCAGCAGCCAAGAATTGTCCTACGAGCAGTACTTC.

The sample holds a few counts of this clonotype. This may arise from a read error, as a much more abundant clone is one base away. This chain links TRBV20-1 with TRBJ2-6, with a tentative D call TRBD1 (5 bases). CDR3 length: 17 amino acids. CDR1 DFQATT and CDR2 SNEGSKA come from the germline V gene (reference sequence). CDR3 protein: CSARDPVLSSGAHVLTF. CDR3 DNA: TGCAGTGCTAGAGATCCCGTCTTAAGCTCTGGGGCCCACGTCCTGACTTTC.

The chain uses TRBV6-5 and TRBJ2-2; tentative D call: TRBD2 (5 bases). There are 18 residues in the CDR3. Trimming left V 10 bases short and J 4 bases short, with 28 bases between. Looked up from germline, CDR1 is MNHEY and CDR2 is SVGAGI. CDR3 sequence (DNA): TGTGCCACCCAACACAGACCGGGGTCTACGCGGAGCACCGGGGAGCTGTTTTTT. Amino acid sequence: CATQHRPGSTRSTGELFF.

This clonotype appeared a few times. Since the CDR3 does not end with the conserved phenylalanine or tryptophan, this likely comes from a read error. The chain links TRBV28 to TRBJ1-2; TRBD1 matches at 7 bases. The germline V gene has CDR1 MDHEN and CDR2 SYDVKM. The CDR3 is 16 residues long. The V and J ends lost 6 bases and 1 base, in that order; junction bases with no gene match: 11. In DNA, the CDR3 is TGTGCCAGCAGAATGGACAGGACTCTAAGTAACTATGGCTACACCTCC. It is translated as CASRMDRTLSNYGYTS.

The CDR3 here is CASRYRQGGGEAFF. DNA for the CDR3: TGTGCCAGCCGCTATCGCCAGGGGGGGGGTGAAGCTTTCTTT. The chain couples TRBV5-6 to TRBJ1-1; 7 nucleotides agree with TRBD1. The ends lost 7 bases at V and 7 bases at J; junction bases unmatched: 13. Germline CDR1 and CDR2: SGHDT and YYEEEE. This CDR3 has 14 amino acids.

In its sample, this clonotype was seen a few times. The chain couples TRBV10-3 to TRBJ1-6; D is unresolved. Germline-derived CDR1 and CDR2 are ENHRY and SYGVKD. Trimming shortened V by 2 bases and J by 7 bases, and 9 bases separated the two germline ends. CDR3 length: 14 residues. In DNA form, the CDR3 reads TGTGCCATCAGTGAGGTGGCTCCCAATTCACCCCTCCACTTT. This encodes CAISEVAPNSPLHF.

This clonotype showed up many times. V is TRBV20-1 and J is TRBJ2-2; D ambiguous. Germline V gene lookup returns CDR1 DFQATT and CDR2 SNEGSKA (reference sequence). CDR3 length equals 11 residues. V lost 3 bases and J 8 bases, leaving 7 bases between the germline ends. The CDR3 protein is CSASLLGELFF. CDR3 DNA: TGCAGTGCTAGTCTGTTAGGGGAGCTGTTTTTT.

This clonotype was recorded a few times. The genes are TRBV9 and TRBJ2-1; 15 bases are shared with TRBD2. The germline gives CDR1 SGDLS, CDR2 YYNGEE. CDR3 length equals 16 residues. Trimming took 3 bases from V and 5 from J; bases not matched to a gene: 3. CDR3 DNA sequence: TGTGCCAGCAGCGCGGGACTAGCGGGGGGAAACAATGAGCAGTTCTTC. This codes for CASSAGLAGGNNEQFF.

This clonotype was observed a few times. The chain links TRBV15 to TRBJ1-1; 8 bases are a match to TRBD1. This CDR3 is 15 amino acids long. Germline CDR1 and CDR2: LNHNV and YYDKDF (reference sequence). Losses at the gene ends were 0 bases for V and 3 bases for J; bases not matched to a gene: 3. CDR3 DNA sequence: TGTGCCACCAGCAGAGAGACAGGGGTGGACACTGAAGCTTTCTTT. This translates into CATSRETGVDTEAFF.

A few counts support this clonotype. The rearrangement joins TRBV18 to TRBJ2-5; 13 nucleotides match TRBD2. CDR3 length: 15 amino acids. Germline CDR1 and CDR2: KGHSH and LQKENI. V lost 3 bases and J lost 4; bases outside the gene matches: 2. CDR3 region: CASSPTSGGRETQYF. CDR3 in DNA: TGTGCCAGCTCACCGACTAGCGGGGGGAGAGAGACCCAGTACTTC.

This clonotype was seen at least ten times. The chain combines TRBV7-2 with TRBJ2-4; TRBD2 might be the D (6 bases). The length of the CDR3 is 12 residues. Trimming cost V 0 bases and J 14 bases, with 11 bases left between them. Germline lookup yields CDR1 SGHTA and CDR2 FQGNSA. The CDR3 nucleotides are TGTGCCAGCAGCTTAGCGGGGACTCCTAAGTACTTC. This translates into CASSLAGTPKYF.

There are many counts of this clonotype. The chain has TRBV20-1 and TRBJ1-2, with D hard to call. V lost 3 bases and J lost 4, with 9 bases in between. The CDR3 spans 12 residues. The germline V gene encodes CDR1 DFQATT and CDR2 SNEGSKA (reference sequence). CDR3: CSARGGSYGYTF. CDR3 nucleotide sequence: TGCAGTGCTAGGGGAGGGAGCTATGGCTACACCTTC.

The table lists this clonotype with a few counts. The genes are TRBV5-6 and TRBJ2-7; D is ambiguous. The CDR3 has 14 amino acids. Deletions cut 2 bases from V and 6 bases from J, with 15 bases between. In germline, CDR1 is SGHDT, CDR2 YYEEEE. Written as DNA, the CDR3 is TGTGCCAGCAGCTTACAACCAGCCTATCTCGAGCAGTACTTC. Translating gives CASSLQPAYLEQYF.

This clonotype has ten or more counts. V is TRBV28 and J is TRBJ2-7, with 9 bases identical to TRBD1. This CDR3 spans 13 amino acids. V was clipped by 7 bases and J by 4 bases; unmatched bases: 5. Germline loops: CDR1 MDHEN, CDR2 SYDVKM. The CDR3 region has the DNA TGTGCCAGCACGACAGGGGGTTTATACGAGCAGTACTTC. This codes for CASTTGGLYEQYF.

The chain uses TRBV4-1 and TRBJ2-7, with a possible D match to TRBD2 (6 bases). The ends were cut back, 2 bases at V and 7 bases at J, with 18 bases in the middle. The CDR3 contains 15 residues. CDR1 and CDR2 (germline): MGHRA, YSYEKL. CDR3 coding DNA: TGCGCCAGCAGCCAACTGGGTGGTGACGGAGGGGAGCAGTACTTC. Protein product: CASSQLGGDGGEQYF.

A remark on this clonotype: A much larger clone lies one base from this, so it may be a read error. The J gene is TRBJ2-3, the V gene TRBV9, with TRBD1 matching 7 bases. CDR3 size: 15 residues. Germline CDR1 reads SGDLS; CDR2 reads YYNGEE. The junction had 6 bases not matched to a gene; V was cut back by 0 bases and J by 5 bases. CDR3 sequence: CASSVAGQEGDTQYF. CDR3 bases: TGTGCCAGCAGCGTAGCAGGACAGGAAGGAGATACGCAGTATTTT.

As regards this clonotype: A single base separates this from a much larger clone, so it may be a read error. The chain uses TRBV5-1 and TRBJ2-7; D call uncertain. V gave up 4 bases and J gave up 2 bases, with 7 bases separating them. The germline gives CDR1 SGHRS, CDR2 YFSETQ. This CDR3 contains 12 residues. The CDR3 region is CASSQLPYEQYF. The CDR3 region has the DNA TGCGCCAGCAGCCAACTGCCCTACGAGCAGTACTTC.

About this clonotype: This clone may be a read error of a much larger clone one base away. The chain joins TRBV4-3 to TRBJ2-7; D perhaps matches TRBD1 (6 bases). V lost 4 bases and J 6 bases, leaving 16 bases between the germline ends. Looked up from germline, CDR1 is LGHNA and CDR2 is YSLEER. The CDR3 runs to 14 residues. The CDR3 is CASSRRDIPCEQYF. DNA of the CDR3: TGCGCCAGCAGCCGAAGGGACATCCCCTGCGAGCAGTACTTC.

The chain recombines TRBV4-1 with TRBJ2-1, with TRBD2 matching 8 bases. This CDR3 has 15 residues. In germline, CDR1 is MGHRA, CDR2 YSYEKL. The junction had 13 bases not matched to a gene; V was cut back by 3 bases and J by 12 bases. This CDR3 reads CASSHAPGGGQGQFF. The CDR3 DNA reads as TGCGCCAGCAGCCATGCTCCTGGCGGGGGGCAAGGGCAGTTCTTC.